The 24 T cell receptor beta chains in this list originate from one sample, sequenced in a study of T cell responses to AZD1222 COVID-19 vaccine. TCRdb's copy holds only in-frame clones and misses some; the assay was immunoSEQ multiplex PCR. The data contain some 120,000 clones, roughly nine tenths of them seen just once; the ten biggest clones take up roughly a tenth. The source material was peripheral blood, sampled on day 0 of AZD1222 vaccination. The receptors were gathered from an adult in good health.

J is TRBJ2-6 and V is TRBV21-1; the table's D call of TRBD2 was not tested on the DNA. TRBV21-1 is a pseudogene segment. CDR3 size: 16 residues. The CDR3: CASSTRASGTTNVLTF. The DNA of the CDR3 is TGTGCCAGCAGCACCAGGGCTAGCGGGACAACCAACGTCCTGACTTTC.

The chain carries TRBV19 and TRBJ1-3; D is ambiguous. The V end was cut by 1 base, the J end by 0 bases, with 7 bases between. This CDR3 has 15 residues. Germline loops: CDR1 LNHDA, CDR2 SQIVND (reference sequence). The CDR3 nucleotides are TGTGCCAGTAGTATAGTCCGGTCCTCTGGAAACACCATATATTTT. Translating it yields CASSIVRSSGNTIYF.

The chain employs TRBV7-2 and TRBJ2-7, with 7 bases that match TRBD2. Germline values: CDR1 SGHTA, CDR2 FQGNSA. Trimming cost V 5 bases and J 2 bases; bases outside gene matches: 12. The CDR3 runs to 16 residues. CDR3 DNA sequence: TGTGCCAGCAGCCTCCGGGCGGCGGGAGACCCCTACGAGCAGTACTTC. Amino acids: CASSLRAAGDPYEQYF.

CDR3 in amino acids: CASSPTGGRGNQPQHF. The CDR3 DNA sequence: TGTGCCAGCTCACCGACAGGGGGCCGGGGCAATCAGCCCCAGCATTTT. The chain uses TRBV18 and TRBJ1-5, with 10 bases matching TRBD1. Germline V gene data show CDR1 as KGHSH and CDR2 as LQKENI. The CDR3 is made up of 16 amino acids. Trimming cost V 3 bases and J 2 bases; bases outside gene matches: 4.

The CDR3 region has the DNA TGTGCCACCAGCAGAGGTAGCGGGAGGGGTAACAATGAGCAGTTCTTC. This translates into CATSRGSGRGNNEQFF. The rearrangement joins TRBV15 to TRBJ2-1; 11 nucleotides agree with TRBD2. V lost 1 base, J lost 5 bases, and 4 bases stayed unmatched. Germline values: CDR1 LNHNV, CDR2 YYDKDF (reference sequence). The CDR3 contains 16 residues.

The rearrangement uses TRBV3-1 (or the pseudogene TRBV3-2) and TRBJ2-7, with TRBD2 identical over 11 bases. CDR3 length: 15 amino acids. CDR1 LGHDT and CDR2 YNNKEL come from the germline V gene (reference sequence). The trim removed 4 bases at V and 0 bases at J, leaving 2 bases unmatched. CDR3 sequence (DNA): TGTGCCAGCAGCCGAACTAGCGGGAGCTCCTACGAGCAGTACTTC. It encodes CASSRTSGSSYEQYF.

The chain combines TRBV19 with TRBJ1-2; 8 positions agree with TRBD1. V lost 5 bases and J lost 1; bases outside the gene matches: 6. CDR1 LNHDA and CDR2 SQIVND come from the germline V gene (reference sequence). The CDR3 covers 15 residues. CDR3 sequence: CASSRPDRVNYGYTF. In nucleotides, the CDR3 is TGTGCCAGTAGTCGCCCGGACAGGGTTAACTATGGCTACACCTTC.

In this sample, this clone turned up once. The rearrangement uses TRBV28 and TRBJ2-4, with a tentative D call TRBD2 (6 bases). The CDR3 totals 14 residues. The V and J ends lost 1 base and 8 bases respectively, with 12 bases between them. CDR1 is MDHEN, CDR2 SYDVKM, per germline. The DNA for the CDR3 is TGTGCCAGCAGTTTATTTGCGGGGATCCACATTCAGTACTTC. This sequence encodes CASSLFAGIHIQYF.

CDR3: CASSSLGGGYGYTF. CDR3 coding DNA: TGTGCCAGCAGCTCCTTGGGTGGGGGGTATGGCTACACCTTC. V usage is TRBV5-5 and J usage is TRBJ1-2; D possibly corresponds to TRBD1 (5 bases). This CDR3 is 14 amino acids long. Germline values: CDR1 SGHKS, CDR2 YYEKEE (reference sequence). The ends were cut back, 3 bases at V and 5 bases at J, with 14 bases in the middle.

The V gene is TRBV5-1, the J gene TRBJ2-3, with 11 nucleotides matching TRBD2. CDR3 length: 17 amino acids. Germline-derived CDR1 and CDR2 are SGHRS and YFSETQ. Trimming took 4 bases from V and 0 from J; bases not matched to a gene: 7. CDR3 DNA sequence: TGCGCCAGCAGCACCGGGACTAGCGGACCTAGCACAGATACGCAGTATTTT. This encodes CASSTGTSGPSTDTQYF.

The rearrangement uses TRBV7-6 and TRBJ1-3; 8 bases map to TRBD1. The V and J ends lost 5 bases and 4 bases, in that order; junction bases with no gene match: 10. This CDR3 spans 16 amino acids. The V gene's germline CDR1 is SGHVS and CDR2 FNYEAQ. DNA for the CDR3: TGTGCCAGCAGCCCAACCGTTGGGACAGGAGGAAACACCATATATTTT. Its protein is CASSPTVGTGGNTIYF.

This chain joins TRBV9 and TRBJ2-3; D perhaps matches TRBD1 (6 bases). The CDR3 totals 13 residues. Germline loops: CDR1 SGDLS, CDR2 YYNGEE. Trimming left V 4 bases short and J 6 bases short, with 12 bases between. The CDR3 DNA is TGTGCCAGCAGCTGGGACAAGGGGGATACGCAGTATTTT. Translated, it gives CASSWDKGDTQYF.

The chain carries TRBV29-1 and TRBJ2-7; TRBD1 matches 12 bases. The CDR3 contains 14 residues. Trimming cost V 7 bases and J 6 bases; bases outside gene matches: 10. The germline gives CDR1 SQVTM, CDR2 ANQGSEA. This CDR3 reads CSAKRGTGGAEQYF. The CDR3 DNA is TGCAGCGCCAAGCGGGGGACAGGGGGCGCCGAGCAGTACTTC.

The count of this clone is one. The chain is built from TRBV6-2 or TRBV6-3 and TRBJ2-3; D is unresolved. There are 14 residues in the CDR3. V was trimmed by 2 bases and J by 1 base, leaving 7 bases between them. Per germline, CDR1 MNHEY and CDR2 SVGEGT. The CDR3: CASSYLPRTDTQYF. CDR3 DNA: TGTGCCAGCAGTTACCTTCCCCGCACAGATACGCAGTATTTT.

The V and J genes are TRBV5-1 and TRBJ1-1; no clear D. The CDR3 contains 15 residues. V was pared by 0 bases and J by 1 base, with 10 bases between. CDR1 is SGHRS and CDR2 is YFSETQ in the germline V gene. The CDR3 is CASSLAVTANTEAFF. The CDR3 nucleotides read TGCGCCAGCAGCTTGGCGGTGACGGCGAACACTGAAGCTTTCTTT. Full variable domain (rest looked up from reference TRBV5-1 and TRBJ1-1): KAGVTQTPRYLIKTRGQQVTLSCSPISGHRSVSWYQQTPGQGLQFLFEYFSETQRNKGNFPGRFSGRQFSNSRSEMNVSTLELGDSALYLCASSLAVTANTEAFFGQGTRLTVV.

This sequence joins TRBV6-5 and TRBJ1-1; D gene uncertain. Germline-derived CDR1 and CDR2 are MNHEY and SVGAGI. This CDR3 contains 13 residues. Trimming left V 7 bases short and J 1 base short, with 10 bases between. CDR3 DNA: TGTGCCAGCACCGAAACTGCGAACACTGAAGCTTTCTTT. Its translation: CASTETANTEAFF.

The CDR3 region has the DNA TGTGCCAGCAGTGACGACGGGGGGCGAGAGACCCAGTACTTC. Translation: CASSDDGGRETQYF. The chain joins TRBV6-6 to TRBJ2-5; D perhaps matches TRBD2 (7 bases). This CDR3 is 14 amino acids long. The V gene lost 5 bases and the J gene lost 4 bases, with 14 bases spanning the gap. CDR1 is MNHNY and CDR2 is SVGAGI in the germline V gene (reference sequence).

The rearrangement uses TRBV11-2 and TRBJ2-7, with a possible D match to TRBD1 (6 bases). Trimming shortened V by 0 bases and J by 3 bases, and 9 bases separated the two germline ends. Germline CDR1 SGHAT, CDR2 FQNNGV. CDR3 length equals 14 residues. This CDR3 reads CASSLEQGIYEQYF. In nucleotides, the CDR3 is TGTGCCAGCAGCTTAGAACAGGGTATCTACGAGCAGTACTTC.

This clone appeared a single time. CDR3 sequence: CASSLDRGVSNYGYTF. Here the CDR3 DNA reads TGTGCCAGCAGTTTAGACAGGGGCGTCTCTAACTATGGCTACACCTTC. This chain joins TRBV27 and TRBJ1-2; 8 nucleotides match TRBD1. V trimming: 2 bases; J trimming: 0 bases; junction bases outside the gene matches: 5. Per germline, CDR1 MNHEY and CDR2 SMNVEV (reference sequence). The CDR3 consists of 16 residues.

V and J are TRBV28 and TRBJ1-5, with a weak D call TRBD1 (6 bases). Trimming pared 5 bases from V and 4 bases from J, leaving 15 bases between. The germline gives CDR1 MDHEN, CDR2 SYDVKM. The CDR3 consists of 15 residues. CDR3 loop: CASSAYLGGNQPQHF. The CDR3 coding sequence is TGTGCCAGCAGTGCCTATTTAGGGGGGAATCAGCCCCAGCATTTT. Supplemented by reference TRBV28 and TRBJ1-5, the full variable domain reads DVKVTQSSRYLVKRTGEKVFLECVQDMDHENMFWYRQDPGLGLRLIYFSYDVKMKEKGDIPEGYSVSREKKERFSLILESASTNQTSMYLCASSAYLGGNQPQHFGDGTRLSIL.

The chain recombines TRBV28 with TRBJ2-4; perhaps TRBD1 as D (7 bases). Trimming pared 5 bases from V and 7 bases from J, leaving 12 bases between. Germline CDR1 and CDR2: MDHEN and SYDVKM. The CDR3 is 13 amino acids. This chain's CDR3 is CASSPGGRNIQYF. The CDR3 bases are TGTGCCAGCAGTCCAGGGGGGCGGAACATTCAGTACTTC.

The chain has TRBV6-5 and TRBJ2-2, with 8 bases matching TRBD1. V lost 4 bases, J lost 1 base, and 5 bases stayed unmatched. This CDR3 contains 16 residues. Germline V gene lookup returns CDR1 MNHEY and CDR2 SVGAGI. CDR3 bases: TGTGCCAGCAGTTGGAGGACAGGGCGGAACACCGGGGAGCTGTTTTTT. Its protein is CASSWRTGRNTGELFF.

The rearrangement uses TRBV2 and TRBJ2-7; D uncertain. The length of the CDR3 is 11 residues. In germline, CDR1 is SNHLY, CDR2 FYNNEI. The V gene lost 5 bases and the J gene lost 2 bases, with 4 bases spanning the gap. The CDR3 DNA sequence: TGTGCCAGCAGTTACGCCTACGAGCAGTACTTC. Protein product: CASSYAYEQYF.

V gene TRBV28 combines with J gene TRBJ2-7, with TRBD2 matching 7 bases. V gave up 2 bases and J gave up 6 bases; unmatched junction bases: 4. The CDR3 runs to 13 residues. Per germline, CDR1 MDHEN and CDR2 SYDVKM. The CDR3 reads CASSLNSGGEQYF. Written as DNA, the CDR3 is TGTGCCAGCAGTTTAAATTCGGGGGGCGAGCAGTACTTC.